These 23 T cell receptor beta chains were all obtained from the same sample, sequenced in a study of OX40 agonist ivuxolimab in advanced cancers. Only in-frame clones appear in the TCRdb table, and some are missing; sequencing was by immunoSEQ multiplex PCR. Here the sample spans about 95,000 clones, about 91% being singletons. The sequencing used CD4+ or CD8+ T cells sorted from blood, collected in a trial of the OX40 agonist ivuxolimab. The origin of the receptors is an adult with an advanced solid tumor such as melanoma, head and neck, liver or kidney cancer.

The CDR3 DNA follows: TGTGCCAGCAGCTCGCGGGACGGTCCCTACGAGCAGTACTTC. Translated: CASSSRDGPYEQYF. The chain recombines TRBV9 with TRBJ2-7, with a possible D match to TRBD2 (6 bases). This CDR3 spans 14 amino acids. Germline CDR1 reads SGDLS; CDR2 reads YYNGEE. The V end was cut by 4 bases, the J end by 2 bases, with 13 bases between.

V usage is TRBV18 and J usage is TRBJ1-3; TRBD1 agrees at 9 bases. Per germline, CDR1 KGHSH and CDR2 LQKENI. CDR3 length: 15 amino acids. Trimming removed 4 bases from V and 4 bases from J; junction bases left unmatched: 5. CDR3 DNA sequence: TGTGCCAGCTCACGGGACAGGGCTTCGGGAAACACCATATATTTT. As protein: CASSRDRASGNTIYF.

V is TRBV6-6 and J is TRBJ1-1, with TRBD1 matching over 7 bases. CDR1 MNHNY and CDR2 SVGAGI come from the germline V gene (reference sequence). The CDR3 has 15 amino acids. The J segment lost 1 base and the V segment lost 7 bases, leaving 9 bases of the junction unmatched. The CDR3 reads CASTSTDRENTEAFF. CDR3 bases: TGTGCCAGCACTTCCACCGACAGGGAGAACACTGAAGCTTTCTTT.

The chain employs TRBV6-6 and TRBJ1-1; no clear D gene. Germline loops: CDR1 MNHNY, CDR2 SVGAGI (reference sequence). The V end was cut by 7 bases, the J end by 3 bases, with 12 bases between. The length of the CDR3 is 13 residues. The CDR3 protein is CASTHLVDTEAFF. CDR3 DNA sequence: TGTGCCAGCACTCATTTGGTGGACACTGAAGCTTTCTTT.

This clone turned up a few times. The rearrangement joins TRBV29-1 to TRBJ2-7; 9 positions match TRBD1. Germline V gene lookup returns CDR1 SQVTM and CDR2 ANQGSEA. V was pared by 4 bases and J by 0 bases, with 4 bases of the junction left unmatched. The CDR3 length is 14 residues. The CDR3 region is CSVVLGQGSYEQYF. CDR3 nucleotides: TGCAGCGTTGTTTTGGGACAGGGCTCCTACGAGCAGTACTTC.

This clone showed up just a few times. In nucleotides, the CDR3 is TGCAGCGTTGAAAGGGAAGCTGAAGCTTTCTTT. Translation gives CSVEREAEAFF. V usage is TRBV29-1 and J usage is TRBJ1-1; D gene unclear. Trimming took 2 bases from V and 6 from J, leaving 7 bases between them. Germline CDR1 reads SQVTM; CDR2 reads ANQGSEA. This CDR3 has 11 amino acids.

The chain has TRBV5-1 and TRBJ2-7; no firm D call. Looked up from germline, CDR1 is SGHRS and CDR2 is YFSETQ. Trimming removed 0 bases from V and 2 bases from J, with 9 bases in between. This CDR3 region has 14 residues. The CDR3: CASSLASITYEQYF. The CDR3 nucleotides are TGCGCCAGCAGCTTGGCCAGTATCACCTACGAGCAGTACTTC.

This chain connects TRBV15 to TRBJ1-1; the D gene is possibly TRBD1 (6 bases). Trimming took off 4 bases at V and 0 bases at J, with 9 bases between the two ends. In germline, CDR1 is LNHNV, CDR2 YYDKDF (reference sequence). The CDR3 runs 14 residues. CDR3 bases: TGTGCCACCAGCACGGGGGGGCTGAACACTGAAGCTTTCTTT. This codes for CATSTGGLNTEAFF.

The CDR3 is CASSLYGTGVSYEQYF. CDR3 DNA: TGTGCCAGCAGCTTGTATGGGACAGGGGTATCCTACGAGCAGTACTTC. The chain is built from TRBV5-5 and TRBJ2-5; 10 nucleotides match TRBD1. Matching the DNA end better, TRBJ2-7 makes the J call doubtful. Germline V gene data show CDR1 as SGHKS and CDR2 as YYEKEE (reference sequence). The CDR3 length is 16 residues.

This chain uses TRBV10-3 with TRBJ2-2; 10 positions agree with TRBD1. The length of the CDR3 is 16 residues. The V gene end was trimmed by 6 bases and the J gene end by 3 bases; junction bases not matched to a gene: 7. The germline V gene encodes CDR1 ENHRY and CDR2 SYGVKD. DNA of the CDR3: TGTGCCATCAGGGTTTTGGGACAGGGGCACACCGGGGAGCTGTTTTTT. Residues: CAIRVLGQGHTGELFF.

J is TRBJ2-1 and V is TRBV19; D unclear. The CDR3 totals 14 residues. The germline CDR1 and CDR2 sequences are LNHDA and SQIVND (reference sequence). Trimming removed 6 bases at V and 0 bases at J, with 9 bases between. CDR3 residues: CASSSDSSYNEQFF. In nucleotides, the CDR3 is TGTGCCAGTAGCTCCGATAGCTCCTACAATGAGCAGTTCTTC. Filled out from reference TRBV19 and TRBJ2-1, the complete variable domain reads DGGITQSPKYLFRKEGQNVTLSCEQNLNHDAMYWYRQDPGQGLRLIYYSQIVNDFQKGDIAEGYSVSREKKESFPLTVTSAQKNPTAFYLCASSSDSSYNEQFFGPGTRLTVL.

The V call is TRBV6-5, the J call TRBJ2-7; 7 bases align to TRBD1. CDR3 length: 15 amino acids. V dropped 2 bases and J dropped 1; count of bases not matched to a gene: 5. CDR1 and CDR2 from the germline V gene are MNHEY and SVGAGI. Here the CDR3 reads CASSYDLQGSYEQYF. The CDR3 DNA is TGTGCCAGCAGTTACGACTTACAGGGGTCCTACGAGCAGTACTTC.

This chain joins TRBV9 and TRBJ2-1; D uncertain. Trimming took off 1 base at V and 9 bases at J, with 17 bases between the two ends. Germline values: CDR1 SGDLS, CDR2 YYNGEE. The CDR3 spans 15 residues. CDR3 in amino acids: CASSVNPAILSEQFF. CDR3 bases: TGTGCCAGCAGCGTAAATCCAGCGATACTAAGTGAGCAGTTCTTC.

The rearrangement uses TRBV10-3 and TRBJ1-5; TRBD1 matches at 10 bases. The ends lost 10 bases at V and 1 base at J; junction bases unmatched: 4. Germline V gene data show CDR1 as ENHRY and CDR2 as SYGVKD. This CDR3 spans 14 amino acids. The CDR3 is CANTGQGSNQPQHF. CDR3 nucleotides: TGTGCCAACACGGGACAGGGGAGCAATCAGCCCCAGCATTTT.

This rearrangement joins TRBV25-1 to TRBJ1-2; D possibly corresponds to TRBD1 (5 bases). This CDR3 is built from 14 residues. V lost 7 bases and J lost 2, with 14 bases in between. Germline CDR1 reads MGHDK; CDR2 reads SYGVNS. DNA of the CDR3: TGTGCCAGCACCGGGACGTCGGGAAACTATGGCTACACCTTC. Its protein product is CASTGTSGNYGYTF.

The chain employs TRBV19 and TRBJ2-7; the match to TRBD2 covers 7 bases. The CDR3 extends over 12 amino acids. The germline gives CDR1 LNHDA, CDR2 SQIVND (reference sequence). The CDR3 DNA reads TGTGCCAGTAGTTGGGGGGGTCCGGCACCTCAAGTC. Amino acids: CASSWGGPAPQV.

The J gene is TRBJ1-3, the V gene TRBV7-9; D remains unclear. Germline V gene data show CDR1 as SEHNR and CDR2 as FQNEAQ (reference sequence). Trimming stripped 4 bases from V and 3 bases from J, with 10 bases between. CDR3 size: 14 residues. The CDR3 DNA reads as TGTGCCAGCAGCTCCGAGGGATTTGGAAACACCATATATTTT. Encoded protein: CASSSEGFGNTIYF.

This chain uses TRBV7-3 with TRBJ2-1, with D unresolved. The CDR3 has 16 amino acids. Trimming shortened V by 1 base and J by 0 bases, and 10 bases separated the two germline ends. Germline V gives CDR1 SGHTA, CDR2 FQGTGA. CDR3 bases: TGTGCCAGCAGCTTAAGTCGGGCGAGCTCCTACAATGAGCAGTTCTTC. Encoded protein: CASSLSRASSYNEQFF.

This rearrangement joins TRBV23-1 to TRBJ2-7, with 10 positions matching TRBD2. TRBV23-1 has ORF status, its function being uncertain. The CDR3 is 16 amino acids. Unmatched junction bases numbered 5, after V lost 0 bases and J lost 3 bases. The DNA for the CDR3 is TGCGCCAGCAGTCAATCTGTAGCGGGAGGTGGCTACGAGCAGTACTTC. This encodes CASSQSVAGGGYEQYF.

This clone was recorded once. The V call is TRBV19, the J call TRBJ1-1; D remains ambiguous. The CDR3 has 16 amino acids. V was shortened by 1 base and J by 2 bases, with 14 bases between the two germline ends. CDR1 is LNHDA, CDR2 SQIVND, per germline (reference sequence). CDR3 loop: CASSIGRWIENTEAFF. Written as DNA, the CDR3 is TGTGCCAGTAGTATAGGCCGGTGGATTGAAAACACTGAAGCTTTCTTT.

The chain is built from TRBV7-4 and TRBJ2-3; the D gene could be TRBD1 or TRBD2 (5 bases each). Per germline, CDR1 SGHVT and CDR2 SQSDAQ. The CDR3 contains 15 residues. The ends were cut back, 2 bases at V and 1 base at J, with 10 bases in the middle. The CDR3 here is CASSLRDHRTDTQYF. In nucleotides, the CDR3 is TGTGCCAGCAGCTTACGGGACCACCGCACAGATACGCAGTATTTT.

The J gene is TRBJ2-1, the V gene TRBV6-1, with 12 bases matching TRBD2. With 6 bases clipped from V and 3 bases from J, the junction kept 3 bases outside the gene matches. Germline-derived CDR1 and CDR2 are MNHNS and SASEGT. The CDR3 totals 15 residues. CDR3 coding DNA: TGTGCCAGCAGAGGGACTAGCGGGCGCTACAATGAGCAGTTCTTC. Translated: CASRGTSGRYNEQFF.

The rearrangement links TRBV6-6 to TRBJ2-7, with a possible D match to TRBD2 (6 bases). This CDR3 region has 14 residues. Trimming stripped 0 bases from V and 3 bases from J, with 9 bases between. CDR1 MNHNY and CDR2 SVGAGI come from the germline V gene (reference sequence). Here the CDR3 reads CASSYSNSGYEQYF. The CDR3 nucleotides read TGTGCCAGCAGTTACTCGAATAGCGGCTACGAGCAGTACTTC.